This record looks at one T cell receptor beta chain sequence and its context. Antigen specificity is unknown. The sequenced template was cDNA made from the entire isolated RNA. The table came from immunoSEQ multiplex PCR; TCRdb's copy has only in-frame clones and leaves some out. In the table there are more than 95,000 clones, roughly 17% of which are singletons. The data derive from a study of beta chain features in type 1 diabetes. Study results and caveats: Significant though moderate, a shortening of TCRB CDR3s appeared in all four CD4+ subsets of Type 1 diabetes patients.

CDR3 length: 14 residues. Per the germline V gene, CDR1 is LGHNA and CDR2 is YSLEER. With V trimmed by 8 bases and J by 6 bases, 7 bases remained unmatched. Material for sequencing was central memory CD4+ T cells from blood. This TCR derives from a man between 18 and 35 years old with type 1 diabetes. This sequence joins TRBV4-3 and TRBJ1-4, with TRBD1 identical over 9 bases. CDR3 DNA sequence: TGCGCCAGCGCAGAGGGGACAGGGTATGAAAAACTGTTTTTT. Translation gives CASAEGTGYEKLFF.